Following are 19 T cell receptor beta chains from one sample sequenced in a study of blood T cell repertoires in COVID-19. Produced via immunoSEQ multiplex PCR; TCRdb's table is partial and in-frame only. Among around 100,000 clones listed, more than 75% were seen once. The sample comprised peripheral blood. The source of these receptors is a man aged 50 or older with active or convalescent COVID-19.

The chain links TRBV13 to TRBJ1-2; D is perhaps TRBD1 (5 bases). This CDR3 has 13 residues. V was trimmed by 4 bases and J by 5 bases, leaving 11 bases between them. The germline V gene has CDR1 PRHDT and CDR2 FYEKMQ (reference sequence). In nucleotides, the CDR3 is TGTGCCAGCAGCTCGGCAGGGCATTATGGCTACACCTTC. Encoded protein: CASSSAGHYGYTF.

The chain is built from TRBV6-1 and TRBJ1-5; 9 bases align to TRBD1. This CDR3 contains 17 residues. V was pared by 4 bases and J by 2 bases, with 9 bases of the junction left unmatched. Germline V gives CDR1 MNHNS, CDR2 SASEGT. CDR3: CASSALLGQGGNQPQHF. CDR3 coding DNA: TGTGCCAGCAGTGCTTTACTGGGACAGGGTGGCAATCAGCCCCAGCATTTT.

The rearrangement joins TRBV2 to TRBJ2-5; D may be TRBD2 (6 bases). Trimming left V 2 bases short and J 4 bases short, with 14 bases between. This CDR3 is built from 15 residues. The germline gives CDR1 SNHLY, CDR2 FYNNEI. CDR3: CASSELGDSLETQYF. The CDR3 DNA sequence: TGTGCCAGCAGTGAACTTGGGGACTCGTTAGAGACCCAGTACTTC.

The chain recombines TRBV6-1 with TRBJ2-7; perhaps TRBD2 as D (5 bases). Trimming shortened V by 0 bases and J by 5 bases, and 5 bases separated the two germline ends. This CDR3 has 12 amino acids. Germline V gene sequence: CDR1 MNHNS, CDR2 SASEGT. This CDR3 is CASSEAEDEQYV. DNA for the CDR3: TGTGCCAGCAGTGAAGCGGAGGACGAGCAGTACGTC.

The gene calls are TRBV3-1 (or the pseudogene TRBV3-2) and TRBJ1-4, with D possibly being TRBD1 (6 bases). Per germline, CDR1 LGHDT and CDR2 YNNKEL (reference sequence). V lost 4 bases, J lost 8 bases, and 17 bases lay in between. The CDR3 length is 15 residues. The CDR3 spells CASSPSGQGWEKLFF. For the CDR3, the DNA is TGTGCCAGCAGCCCCTCGGGGCAGGGGTGGGAAAAACTGTTTTTT.

This chain connects TRBV7-9 to TRBJ2-7; D is perhaps TRBD1 (6 bases). Looked up from germline, CDR1 is SEHNR and CDR2 is FQNEAQ (reference sequence). Trimming removed 6 bases from V and 0 bases from J, with 9 bases in between. The length of the CDR3 is 13 residues. CDR3 sequence: CASRDSLSYEQYF. The CDR3, as DNA: TGTGCCAGCAGGGACAGTCTCTCCTACGAGCAGTACTTC.

In its sample, this clone was seen a few times. The CDR3 reads CASTRGGSDEQFF. The CDR3 nucleotides are TGTGCCAGCACCCGAGGGGGCAGCGATGAGCAGTTCTTC. The chain recombines TRBV12-3 or TRBV12-4 with TRBJ2-1; 7 nucleotides align to TRBD1. CDR3 length: 13 residues. The V and J ends lost 7 bases and 8 bases, in that order; junction bases with no gene match: 8.

This clone was seen a handful of times. The genes are TRBV10-1 and TRBJ1-6; perhaps TRBD1 as D (5 bases). Trimming removed 0 bases from V and 4 bases from J, with 10 bases in between. Germline V gene lookup returns CDR1 WNHNN and CDR2 SYGVQD (reference sequence). The CDR3 totals 16 residues. CDR3 protein: CASSESSTAYNSPLHF. CDR3 nucleotide sequence: TGCGCCAGCAGTGAGTCTTCGACAGCTTATAATTCACCCCTCCACTTT.

V is TRBV2 and J is TRBJ2-3, with 15 bases identical to TRBD2. V lost 5 bases, J lost 2 bases, and 5 bases stayed unmatched. The germline V gene has CDR1 SNHLY and CDR2 FYNNEI. CDR3 length: 17 residues. The CDR3: CASSSGLAGGVTDTQYF. The CDR3 DNA reads as TGTGCCAGCAGTTCCGGACTAGCGGGGGGGGTCACAGATACGCAGTATTTT.

The rearrangement links TRBV6-5 to TRBJ1-5, with 8 bases lining up with TRBD1. This CDR3 has 15 amino acids. V shed 0 bases, J shed 2 bases, and the junction held 0 bases outside the gene matches. Germline values: CDR1 MNHEY, CDR2 SVGAGI. The CDR3 region is CASSYSQGGNQPQHF. The DNA of the CDR3 is TGTGCCAGCAGTTACTCACAGGGGGGCAATCAGCCCCAGCATTTT.

CDR3 nucleotides: TGCGCCAGCAGCTTGGGCGGTAACTCCTACGAGCAGTACTTC. Translation: CASSLGGNSYEQYF. The chain employs TRBV5-1 and TRBJ2-7; D gene ambiguous. V lost 0 bases, J lost 0 bases, and 7 bases lay in between. Germline V gene sequence: CDR1 SGHRS, CDR2 YFSETQ. There are 14 residues in the CDR3. Looking up the rest from reference TRBV5-1 and TRBJ2-7 gives the full variable domain: KAGVTQTPRYLIKTRGQQVTLSCSPISGHRSVSWYQQTPGQGLQFLFEYFSETQRNKGNFPGRFSGRQFSNSRSEMNVSTLELGDSALYLCASSLGGNSYEQYFGPGTRLTVT.

The chain has TRBV27 and TRBJ2-1, with 9 bases aligning to TRBD1. Germline V gene lookup returns CDR1 MNHEY and CDR2 SMNVEV (reference sequence). The CDR3 is made up of 16 amino acids. The J segment lost 4 bases and the V segment lost 3 bases, leaving 7 bases of the junction unmatched. The CDR3 spells CASSFGTGGGYNEQFF. The DNA of the CDR3 is TGTGCCAGCAGTTTTGGTACAGGGGGCGGGTACAATGAGCAGTTCTTC.

The chain employs TRBV2 and TRBJ2-5; 10 positions agree with TRBD2. The ends lost 3 bases at V and 1 base at J; junction bases unmatched: 5. Germline V CDR1 and CDR2: SNHLY, FYNNEI. The CDR3 loop spans 16 amino acids. For the CDR3, the DNA is TGTGCCAGCAGTGAGGGTCAGCGGGGGGGCCAAGAGACCCAGTACTTC. This translates into CASSEGQRGGQETQYF.

This clone was observed a handful of times. The genes are TRBV6-5 and TRBJ1-2; 7 bases fit TRBD1. V shed 8 bases, J shed 5 bases, and the junction held 8 bases outside the gene matches. Germline lookup yields CDR1 MNHEY and CDR2 SVGAGI. The CDR3 is 13 residues long. The CDR3 DNA reads as TGTGCCAGCCAGGGGGTCCCGGGATATGGCTACACCTTC. As protein: CASQGVPGYGYTF.

This chain joins TRBV4-3 and TRBJ2-7; 7 bases line up with TRBD1. Per the germline V gene, CDR1 is LGHNA and CDR2 is YSLEER. V gave up 5 bases and J gave up 3 bases; unmatched junction bases: 7. There are 14 residues in the CDR3. CDR3 coding DNA: TGCGCCAGCAGCAGAGGACAGGATTACTACGAGCAGTACTTC. It yields the protein CASSRGQDYYEQYF.

This clone was seen a handful of times. The V and J genes are TRBV6-6 and TRBJ2-5, with 8 positions matching TRBD1. The germline V gene encodes CDR1 MNHNY and CDR2 SVGAGI (reference sequence). With 6 bases clipped from V and 4 bases from J, the junction kept 7 bases outside the gene matches. CDR3 length: 14 amino acids. CDR3 in amino acids: CASSLGQGGETQYF. The CDR3 region has the DNA TGTGCCAGCAGCCTAGGACAGGGTGGAGAGACCCAGTACTTC.

The gene calls are TRBV5-1 and TRBJ2-5; 10 bases are a match to TRBD1. Germline V gene lookup returns CDR1 SGHRS and CDR2 YFSETQ. The CDR3 consists of 17 residues. The V segment lost 0 bases and the J segment 6 bases; nucleotides outside the gene matches: 11. CDR3 coding DNA: TGCGCCAGCAGCTTGGTGGCCTCCGGGACAGGGGAAAAGACCCAGTACTTC. Its translation is CASSLVASGTGEKTQYF.

The chain combines TRBV6-5 with TRBJ2-3; 11 nucleotides agree with TRBD2. The CDR3 has 15 amino acids. Per the germline V gene, CDR1 is MNHEY and CDR2 is SVGAGI. V was pared by 8 bases and J by 0 bases, with 4 bases of the junction left unmatched. CDR3 nucleotide sequence: TGTGCCAGCGTACGACTAGCGGGGAGCACAGATACGCAGTATTTT. Translation: CASVRLAGSTDTQYF.

This rearrangement joins TRBV24-1 to TRBJ2-1; TRBD1 might be the D (5 bases). Between the trimmed V and J ends, which lost 6 bases and 5 bases, there was a span of 7 bases. CDR3 length: 12 amino acids. The germline CDR1 and CDR2 sequences are KGHDR and SFDVKD. CDR3 loop: CATSLQDNEQFF. The CDR3 DNA sequence: TGTGCCACCAGTTTACAGGACAATGAGCAGTTCTTC.